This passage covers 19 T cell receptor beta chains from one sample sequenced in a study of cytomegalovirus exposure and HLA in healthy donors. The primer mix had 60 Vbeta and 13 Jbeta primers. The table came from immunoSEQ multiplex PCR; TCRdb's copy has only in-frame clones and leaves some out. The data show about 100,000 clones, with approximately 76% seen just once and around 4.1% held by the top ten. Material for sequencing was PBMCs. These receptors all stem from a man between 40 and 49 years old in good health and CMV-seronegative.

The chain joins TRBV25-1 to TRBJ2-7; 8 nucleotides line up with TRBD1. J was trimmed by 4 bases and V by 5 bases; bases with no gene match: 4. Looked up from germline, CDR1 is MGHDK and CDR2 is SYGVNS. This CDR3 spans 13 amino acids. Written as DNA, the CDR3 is TGTGCCAGCAGTAGAGGACAGGGTTACGAGCAGTACTTC. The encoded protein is CASSRGQGYEQYF.

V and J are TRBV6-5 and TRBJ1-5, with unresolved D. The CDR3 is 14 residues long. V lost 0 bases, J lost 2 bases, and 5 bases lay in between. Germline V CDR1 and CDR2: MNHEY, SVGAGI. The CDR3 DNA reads TGTGCCAGCAGTTACTCGGCTGGCAATCAGCCCCAGCATTTT. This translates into CASSYSAGNQPQHF.

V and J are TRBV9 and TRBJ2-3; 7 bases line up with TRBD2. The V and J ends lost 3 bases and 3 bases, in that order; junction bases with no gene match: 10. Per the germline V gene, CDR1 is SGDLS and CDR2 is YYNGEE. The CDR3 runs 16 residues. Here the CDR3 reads CASSASSLGGTDTQYF. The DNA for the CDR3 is TGTGCCAGCAGCGCCTCTAGTCTCGGGGGGACAGATACGCAGTATTTT.

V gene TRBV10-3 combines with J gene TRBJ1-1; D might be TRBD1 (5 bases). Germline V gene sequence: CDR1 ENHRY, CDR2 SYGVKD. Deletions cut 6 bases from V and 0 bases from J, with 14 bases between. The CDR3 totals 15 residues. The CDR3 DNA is TGTGCCATCAGGGCCGGAGGGGCTATGAACACTGAAGCTTTCTTT. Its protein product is CAIRAGGAMNTEAFF.

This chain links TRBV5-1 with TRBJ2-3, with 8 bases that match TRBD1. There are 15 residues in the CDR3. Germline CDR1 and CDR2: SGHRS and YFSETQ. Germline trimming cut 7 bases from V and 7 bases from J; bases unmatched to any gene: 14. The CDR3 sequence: CASLGPAGGSNTQYF. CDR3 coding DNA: TGCGCCAGCTTGGGCCCGGCAGGGGGCTCGAATACGCAGTATTTT.

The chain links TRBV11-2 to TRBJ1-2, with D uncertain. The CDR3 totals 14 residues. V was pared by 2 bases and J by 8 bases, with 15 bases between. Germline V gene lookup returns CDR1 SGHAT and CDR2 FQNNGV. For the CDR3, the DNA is TGTGCCAGCAGCTTATGGGTTTCTGACTTCGGCTACACCTTC. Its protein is CASSLWVSDFGYTF.

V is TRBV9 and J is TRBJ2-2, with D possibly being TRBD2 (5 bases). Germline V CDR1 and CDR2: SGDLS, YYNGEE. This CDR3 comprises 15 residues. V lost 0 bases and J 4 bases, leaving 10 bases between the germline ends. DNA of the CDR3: TGTGCCAGCAGCGTAGCTACGGGGTTCACCGGGGAGCTGTTTTTT. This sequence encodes CASSVATGFTGELFF.

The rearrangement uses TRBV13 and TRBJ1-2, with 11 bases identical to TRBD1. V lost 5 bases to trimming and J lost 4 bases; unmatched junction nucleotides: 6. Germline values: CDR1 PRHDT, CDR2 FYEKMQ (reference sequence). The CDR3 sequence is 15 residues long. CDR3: CASSVRDRGVYGYTF. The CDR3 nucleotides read TGTGCCAGCAGCGTTAGGGACAGGGGGGTCTATGGCTACACCTTC.

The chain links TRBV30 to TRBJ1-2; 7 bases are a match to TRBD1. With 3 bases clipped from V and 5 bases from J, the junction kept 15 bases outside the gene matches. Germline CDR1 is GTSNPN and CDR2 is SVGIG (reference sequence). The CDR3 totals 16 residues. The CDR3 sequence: CAWSGKIGTALYGYTF. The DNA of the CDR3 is TGTGCCTGGAGCGGAAAGATCGGGACAGCGTTATATGGCTACACCTTC.

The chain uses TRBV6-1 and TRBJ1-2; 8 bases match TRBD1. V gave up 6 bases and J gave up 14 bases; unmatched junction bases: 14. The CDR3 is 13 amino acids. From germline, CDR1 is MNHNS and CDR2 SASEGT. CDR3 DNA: TGTGCCAGCAGCGTTCGGACAGGGTCGGGATGTACCTTC. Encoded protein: CASSVRTGSGCTF.

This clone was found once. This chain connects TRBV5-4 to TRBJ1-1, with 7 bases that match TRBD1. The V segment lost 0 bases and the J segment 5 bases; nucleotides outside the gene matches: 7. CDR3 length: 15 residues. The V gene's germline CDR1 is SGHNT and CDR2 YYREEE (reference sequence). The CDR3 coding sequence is TGTGCCAGCAGCTTGGTAGGGGGCGCAAGGACTGAAGCTTTCTTT. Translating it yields CASSLVGGARTEAFF.

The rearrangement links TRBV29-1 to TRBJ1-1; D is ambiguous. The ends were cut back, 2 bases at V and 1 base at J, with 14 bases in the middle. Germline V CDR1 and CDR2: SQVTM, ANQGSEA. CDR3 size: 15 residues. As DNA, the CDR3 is TGCAGCGTTGAACCCCTTGGCGGCCCGAACACTGAAGCTTTCTTT. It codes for CSVEPLGGPNTEAFF. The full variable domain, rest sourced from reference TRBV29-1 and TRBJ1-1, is SAVISQKPSRDICQRGTSLTIQCQVDSQVTMMFWYRQQPGQSLTLIATANQGSEATYESGFVIDKFPISRPNLTFSTLTVSNMSPEDSSIYLCSVEPLGGPNTEAFFGQGTRLTVV.

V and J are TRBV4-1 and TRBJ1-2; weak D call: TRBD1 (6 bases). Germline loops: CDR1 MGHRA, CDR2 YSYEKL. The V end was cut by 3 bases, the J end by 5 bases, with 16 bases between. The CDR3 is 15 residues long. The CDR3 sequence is CASSQVDRTYYGYTF. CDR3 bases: TGCGCCAGCAGCCAGGTAGACAGGACCTATTATGGCTACACCTTC.

The DNA of the CDR3 is TGTGCCAGCAGTATTACAGGGTGGACTGAAGCTTTCTTT. Protein sequence: CASSITGWTEAFF. The chain uses TRBV27 and TRBJ1-1; maybe TRBD1 (6 bases). The CDR3 is made up of 13 amino acids. Trimming removed 5 bases from V and 5 bases from J, with 12 bases in between. The germline CDR1 and CDR2 sequences are MNHEY and SMNVEV (reference sequence).

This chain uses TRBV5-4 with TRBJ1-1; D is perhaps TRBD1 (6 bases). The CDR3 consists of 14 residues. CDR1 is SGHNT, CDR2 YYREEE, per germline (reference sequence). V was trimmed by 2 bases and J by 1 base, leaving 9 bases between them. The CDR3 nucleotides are TGTGCCAGCAGCTTACCGGGACAGAACACTGAAGCTTTCTTT. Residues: CASSLPGQNTEAFF.

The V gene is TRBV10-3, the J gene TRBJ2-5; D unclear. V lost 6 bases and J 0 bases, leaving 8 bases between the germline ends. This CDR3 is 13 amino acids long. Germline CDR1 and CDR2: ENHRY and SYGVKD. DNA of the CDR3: TGTGCCATCAGAGGCCGGGACCAAGAGACCCAGTACTTC. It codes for CAIRGRDQETQYF.

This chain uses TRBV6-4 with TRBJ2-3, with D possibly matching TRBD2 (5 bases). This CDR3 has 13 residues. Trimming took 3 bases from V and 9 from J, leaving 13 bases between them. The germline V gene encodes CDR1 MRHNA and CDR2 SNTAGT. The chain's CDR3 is CASSESGRRTQYF. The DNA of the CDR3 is TGTGCCAGCAGTGAAAGCGGACGAAGGACGCAGTATTTT.

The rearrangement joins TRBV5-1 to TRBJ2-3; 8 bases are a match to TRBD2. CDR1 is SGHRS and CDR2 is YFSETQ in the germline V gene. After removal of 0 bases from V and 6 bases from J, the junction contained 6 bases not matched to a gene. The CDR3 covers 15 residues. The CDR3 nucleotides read TGCGCCAGCAGCTTGGCAGGGACTAGTTTTGATACGCAGTATTTT. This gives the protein CASSLAGTSFDTQYF.

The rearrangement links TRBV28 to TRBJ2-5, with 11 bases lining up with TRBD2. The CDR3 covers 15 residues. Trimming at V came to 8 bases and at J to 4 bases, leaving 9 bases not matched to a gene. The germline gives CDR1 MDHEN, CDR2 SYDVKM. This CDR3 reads CASGSGGASLETQYF. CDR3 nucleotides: TGTGCCAGCGGTAGCGGGGGGGCTTCGTTAGAGACCCAGTACTTC.